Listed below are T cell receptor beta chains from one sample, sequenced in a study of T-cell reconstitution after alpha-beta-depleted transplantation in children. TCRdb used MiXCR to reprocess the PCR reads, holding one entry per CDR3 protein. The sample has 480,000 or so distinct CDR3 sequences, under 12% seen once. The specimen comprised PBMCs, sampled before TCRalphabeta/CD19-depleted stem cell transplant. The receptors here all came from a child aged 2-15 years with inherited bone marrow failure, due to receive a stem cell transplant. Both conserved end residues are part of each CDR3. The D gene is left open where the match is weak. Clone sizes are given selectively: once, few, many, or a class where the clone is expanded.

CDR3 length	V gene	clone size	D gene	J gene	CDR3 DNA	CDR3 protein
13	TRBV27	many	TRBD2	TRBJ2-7	TGTGCCAGCAGTGCGGGACTACTCTACGAGCAGTACTTC	CASSAGLLYEQYF
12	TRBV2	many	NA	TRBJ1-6	TGTGCCAGCAGCACAGATAATTCACCCCTCCACTTT	CASSTDNSPLHF
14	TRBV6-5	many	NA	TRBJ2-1	TGTGCCAGCAGTCCCGGTCCTCACCGGGATGAGCAGTTCTTC	CASSPGPHRDEQFF
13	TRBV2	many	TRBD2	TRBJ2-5	TGTGCCAGCTGGCGGGAGGTTGAGGGGACCCAGTACTTC	CASWREVEGTQYF
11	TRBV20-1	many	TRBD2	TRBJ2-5	TGCAGCGGGGGGTCCAAGGGGACCCAGTACTTC	CSGGSKGTQYF
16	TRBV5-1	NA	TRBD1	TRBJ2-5	TGCGCCTGCAGCTTACTCCCCGGGACAGCTCAAGAGACCCAGTACTTC	CACSLLPGTAQETQYF
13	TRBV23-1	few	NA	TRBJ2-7	TGCGCCAGCAGTCAAACAGGGGAGGGCGAGCAGTACTTC	CASSQTGEGEQYF
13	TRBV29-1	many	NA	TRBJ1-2	TGCAGCGATATATCGGGAGCTAACTATGGCTACACCTTC	CSDISGANYGYTF
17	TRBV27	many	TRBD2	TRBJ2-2	TGTGCCAGCAGTTTATTTGGGGTAGCGGGAAACACCGGGGAGCTGTTTTTT	CASSLFGVAGNTGELFF
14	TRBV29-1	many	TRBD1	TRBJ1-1	TGCAGCGTTGAAGGCTGGACAGGGCGCACTGAAGCTTTCTTT	CSVEGWTGRTEAFF
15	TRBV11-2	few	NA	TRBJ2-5	TGTGCCAGCAGCTTGGTCCCCCCCCCGCAAGAGACCCAGTACTTC	CASSLVPPPQETQYF
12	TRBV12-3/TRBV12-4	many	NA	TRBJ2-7	TGTGCCAGCAGCTTGACTGGCTACGAGCAGTACTTC	CASSLTGYEQYF
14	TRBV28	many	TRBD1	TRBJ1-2	TGTGCCAGCAGTTTGGCAGGGGGCGCGTATGGCTACACCTTC	CASSLAGGAYGYTF
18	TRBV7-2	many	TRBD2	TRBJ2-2	TGTGCCAGCAGCTTACAAGCGGGGGGGTTCGCGAACACCGGGGAGCTGTTTTTT	CASSLQAGGFANTGELFF
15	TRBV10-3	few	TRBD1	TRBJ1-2	TGTGCCATCAGTGCCCCCGACAGGGATCATGGTGGCTACACCTTC	CAISAPDRDHGGYTF
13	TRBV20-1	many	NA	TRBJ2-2	TGCAGTGCTGGAGACATGAGGGACGGGGAGCTGTTTTTT	CSAGDMRDGELFF